A selection of T cell receptor beta chains follows, all from one sample in a study of blood T cell repertoires in COVID-19. TCRdb keeps only in-frame clones here, not all; method: immunoSEQ multiplex PCR. Altogether 150,000 to 200,000 clones are present, 90% being singletons, with the ten largest covering around 17%. What was sequenced was peripheral blood. The source of these receptors is a man aged 55 to 69 with active or convalescent COVID-19. The CDR3 runs from the conserved cysteine through the conserved F or W. D genes are given only for firm matches. Clone size is not always given. Where it is, it says once, few, many or a class for expanded clones.

J | V | D | size | CDR3 | DNA
TRBJ2-7 | TRBV15 | - | - | CATSMRGSSYEQYF | TGTGCCACCAGCATGCGGGGTAGCTCCTACGAGCAGTACTTC
TRBJ1-2 | TRBV10-1 | - | once | CASSSGQSGYGYTF | TGCGCCAGCAGCAGCGGACAGAGCGGCTATGGCTACACCTTC
TRBJ2-6 | TRBV27 | - | - | CASSGGRLPGANVLTF | TGTGCCAGCAGTGGGGGGAGGCTACCTGGGGCCAACGTCCTGACTTTC
TRBJ1-1 | TRBV27 | TRBD1 | - | CASSLSDRGLTEAFF | TGTGCCAGCAGTTTATCGGACAGGGGATTGACTGAAGCTTTCTTT
TRBJ2-2 | TRBV19 | - | - | CASSKEDSVNTGELFF | TGTGCCAGTAGTAAAGAGGACAGCGTGAACACCGGGGAGCTGTTTTTT
TRBJ2-1 | TRBV18 | TRBD1 | - | CASSPITPGQGGEQFF | TGTGCCAGCTCACCAATCACACCTGGACAGGGCGGGGAGCAGTTCTTC
TRBJ2-1 | TRBV7-8 | - | - | CASSRNRNEQFF | TGTGCCAGCAGCCGAAATAGAAATGAGCAGTTCTTC
TRBJ1-2 | TRBV18 | - | once | CASSPKGDYGYTF | TGTGCCAGCTCACCGAAGGGGGACTATGGCTACACCTTC
TRBJ1-2 | TRBV7-9 | TRBD1 | - | CASSLRQGGGYTF | TGTGCCAGCAGCCTCAGACAGGGTGGAGGCTACACCTTC
TRBJ2-3 | TRBV5-1 | TRBD2 | once | CASSFRLAADTQYF | TGCGCCAGCAGCTTCCGGCTAGCGGCAGATACGCAGTATTTT
TRBJ1-2 | TRBV7-8 | TRBD1 | - | CASSLARSDRGGYGYTF | TGTGCCAGCAGCTTAGCGCGTTCGGACAGGGGCGGATATGGCTACACCTTC
TRBJ2-1 | TRBV5-1 | - | - | CASSPWGGNGPNEQFF | TGCGCCAGCAGCCCCTGGGGCGGGAATGGTCCCAATGAGCAGTTCTTC
TRBJ1-6 | TRBV7-8 | - | - | CASSLVSSQTLSPLHF | TGTGCCAGCAGCTTAGTTTCTTCCCAGACACTTTCACCCCTCCACTTT
TRBJ2-7 | TRBV11-3 | - | - | CASSSSSYEQYF | TGTGCCAGCAGCTCCAGCTCCTACGAGCAGTACTTC
TRBJ1-5 | TRBV3-1/TRBV3-2 | TRBD1 | - | CASSRQGDQPQHF | TGTGCCAGCAGTCGCCAGGGGGATCAGCCCCAGCATTTT
TRBJ2-1 | TRBV6-4 | TRBD2 | - | CASSAGLADYNEQFF | TGTGCCAGCAGCGCGGGACTAGCTGACTACAATGAGCAGTTCTTC
TRBJ1-5 | TRBV5-1 | - | - | CASSQDTTNQPQHF | TGCGCCAGCAGCCAGGACACCACCAATCAGCCCCAGCATTTT
TRBJ1-3 | TRBV9 | TRBD1 | - | CASKPGGNAGNTIYF | TGTGCCAGCAAGCCAGGGGGCAATGCTGGAAACACCATATATTTT
TRBJ2-2 | TRBV11-3 | - | - | CASSRLPNTGELFF | TGTGCCAGCAGCCGACTCCCGAACACCGGGGAGCTGTTTTTT